The text below deals with one T cell receptor beta chain. The sample is drawn from a study of blood T cell repertoires in COVID-19. Study-wide context: COVID-19 samples, acute and convalescent, were from the United States, Italy and Spain. Sources were T cells, B-cell-depleted T cells, or PBMCs; the material itself was cDNA or gDNA.

Per the germline V gene, CDR1 is SGDLS and CDR2 is YYNGEE. The V end was cut by 4 bases, the J end by 4 bases, with 14 bases between. The CDR3 runs to 14 residues. In the original processing: Amplifying reference gene primers gave estimates of nucleated cell counts. Clones were read by immunoSEQ multiplex PCR, and TCRdb kept only the in-frame ones, dropping some. That table furnishes V, J and clone size, whereas the DNA furnished D and trimming. The data contain 140,000 or so clones, more than 75% of them singletons. This sequence originates from a man aged 60 to 75 with acute or convalescent COVID-19. Source material: peripheral blood. The rearrangement uses TRBV9 and TRBJ1-1, with D possibly matching TRBD1 (5 bases). The CDR3 sequence is CASSPSGGFTEAFF. CDR3 sequence (DNA): TGTGCCAGCAGCCCCTCCGGGGGGTTCACTGAAGCTTTCTTT.